This T cell receptor beta chain was recorded in a study of T cell responses to AZD1222 COVID-19 vaccine. Overall study findings and caveats: Most donors were white British and more were female, and clonal diversity was possibly underestimated.

Generated by immunoSEQ multiplex PCR, the TCRdb table keeps only in-frame clones and is missing some. The repertoire holds 95,000 to 100,000 clones, with about 86% as singletons. This clone was detected once. The antigen is undetermined. V dropped 0 bases and J dropped 5 bases, with 15 bases sitting between them. The CDR3 runs 16 residues. Germline V gives CDR1 SGDLS, CDR2 YYNGEE. The sample here was peripheral blood, taken on day 0 of AZD1222 vaccination. The TCR originated in an adult in good health. The chain is built from TRBV9 and TRBJ2-1, with unresolved D. The CDR3 DNA sequence: TGTGCCAGCAGCGTAGACCGGACGGAGATTCACAATGAGCAGTTCTTC. Protein sequence: CASSVDRTEIHNEQFF.